This section outlines one TCR beta chain sequence together with its context. The clone's antigen remains unknown. This may be a read error, as it is one base from a much larger clone. This specimen belongs to a study of T cell repertoires in cytomegalovirus infection (dated by TCRdb to the late 2010s). At the level of the whole study: The peptide stimulations were aimed at well-studied HLA-B-restricted epitopes as well as recently identified HLA-C-restricted CMV epitopes, whose presentation resists viral immunomodulation. The HLA type of each donor mattered for the analysis, because public TCR beta signatures pointed to carriage of CMV infection along with the matching HLA type.

The reads were generated on an Illumina HiSeq 1500. TCRdb reworked the public reads: Q25 trimming with fastp, MiXCR clone assembly, productive beta chains retained. Each entry merges the rows of one CDR3 protein and shows their most common DNA and genes. Present in this sample are 640,000 or so distinct CDR3 sequences, around a third of which were seen just once. The top ten clonotypes cover over 15% of the sample. Overall results and qualifications from the work: In both this cohort and an independent cohort of some 350 donors, the cumulative frequency of public TCR beta family members distinguished carriers of CMV infection plus the relevant HLA type. The ex vivo response was dominated by HLA-C-restricted CMV-specific TCR beta clonotypes, which also provided the single most frequent clonotype in two of eight donors.

The intended sense of this specimen's treatment or condition label: in vitro stimulation with specific CMV peptide epitopes to enrich CMV-specific T cells. From cysteine to phenylalanine, the CDR3 is 13 amino acids long. CDR3 DNA only is kept here, 39 bases in frame from base 1. The germline V gene yields SGHTA for CDR1 and FQGNSA for CDR2. V is reduced by 2 bases and J by 3 bases, leaving a spacing of 7 bases between them. The specimen comprised cultured PBMCs, sampled from culture after CMV antigen stimulation. The chain couples TRBV7-2 to TRBJ2-5; no D gene is confidently identified. The TCR comes from a human donor in good health (CMV status not recorded). Some clones in this sample may be carry-over from other donors' samples. The CDR3 reads CASSLFSEETQYF. The sequence in DNA is TGTGCCAGCAGCTTATTCTCTGAAGAGACCCAGTACTTC.